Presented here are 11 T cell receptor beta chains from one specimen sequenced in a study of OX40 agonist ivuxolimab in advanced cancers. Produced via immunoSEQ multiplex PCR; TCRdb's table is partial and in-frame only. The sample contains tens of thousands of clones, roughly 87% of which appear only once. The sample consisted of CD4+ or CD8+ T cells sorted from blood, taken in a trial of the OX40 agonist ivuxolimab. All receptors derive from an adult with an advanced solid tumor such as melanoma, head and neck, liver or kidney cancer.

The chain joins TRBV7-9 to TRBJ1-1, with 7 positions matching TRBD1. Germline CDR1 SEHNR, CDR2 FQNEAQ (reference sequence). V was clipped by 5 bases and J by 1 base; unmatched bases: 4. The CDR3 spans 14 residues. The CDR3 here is CASSTGQKNTEAFF. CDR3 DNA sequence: TGTGCCAGCAGCACGGGACAGAAGAACACTGAAGCTTTCTTT.

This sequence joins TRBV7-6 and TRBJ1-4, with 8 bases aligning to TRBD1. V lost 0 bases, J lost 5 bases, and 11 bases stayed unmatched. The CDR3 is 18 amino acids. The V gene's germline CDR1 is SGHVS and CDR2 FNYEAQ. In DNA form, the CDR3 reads TGTGCCAGCAGCTTAGCCGGGACAGGAATAGTGGGGAATGAAAAACTGTTTTTT. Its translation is CASSLAGTGIVGNEKLFF.

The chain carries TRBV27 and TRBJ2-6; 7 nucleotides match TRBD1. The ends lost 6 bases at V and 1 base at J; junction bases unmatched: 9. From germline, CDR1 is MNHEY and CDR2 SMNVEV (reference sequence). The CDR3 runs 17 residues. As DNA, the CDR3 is TGTGCCAGCAGGGACAGGCCCATCGGATCTGGGGCCAACGTCCTGACTTTC. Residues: CASRDRPIGSGANVLTF.

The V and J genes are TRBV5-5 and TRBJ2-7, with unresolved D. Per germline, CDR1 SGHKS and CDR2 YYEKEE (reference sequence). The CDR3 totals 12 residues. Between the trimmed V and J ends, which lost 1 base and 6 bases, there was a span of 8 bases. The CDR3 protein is CASSLTPLEQYF. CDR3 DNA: TGTGCCAGCAGCTTGACGCCCCTCGAGCAGTACTTC.

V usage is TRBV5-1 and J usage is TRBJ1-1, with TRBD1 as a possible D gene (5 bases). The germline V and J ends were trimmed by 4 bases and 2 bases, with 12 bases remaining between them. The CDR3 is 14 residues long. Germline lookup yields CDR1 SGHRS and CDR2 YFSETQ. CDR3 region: CASSPGTVNTEAFF. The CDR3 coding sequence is TGCGCCAGCAGCCCCGGGACGGTAAACACTGAAGCTTTCTTT.

Here the CDR3 reads CASSYSASSNQPQHF. CDR3 in DNA: TGTGCCAGCAGTTACTCCGCCTCTAGCAATCAGCCCCAGCATTTT. The V call is TRBV6-5, the J call TRBJ1-5; D gene uncertain. There are 15 residues in the CDR3. CDR1 MNHEY and CDR2 SVGAGI come from the germline V gene. V dropped 0 bases and J dropped 0 bases, with 6 bases sitting between them.

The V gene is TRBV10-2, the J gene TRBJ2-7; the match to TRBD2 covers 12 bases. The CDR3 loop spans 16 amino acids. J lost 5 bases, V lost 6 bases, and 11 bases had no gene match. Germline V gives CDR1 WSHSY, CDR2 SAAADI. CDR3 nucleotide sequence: TGCGCCAGCAGACCTCCCCTAGCGGGAGGGGTGCACGAGCAGTACTTC. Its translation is CASRPPLAGGVHEQYF.

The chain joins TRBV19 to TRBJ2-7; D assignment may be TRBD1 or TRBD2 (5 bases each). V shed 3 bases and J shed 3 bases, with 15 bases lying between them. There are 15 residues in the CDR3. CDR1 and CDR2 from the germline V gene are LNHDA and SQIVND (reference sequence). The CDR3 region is CASSMMPGSSYEQYF. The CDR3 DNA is TGTGCCAGTAGTATGATGCCAGGGAGCAGCTACGAGCAGTACTTC.

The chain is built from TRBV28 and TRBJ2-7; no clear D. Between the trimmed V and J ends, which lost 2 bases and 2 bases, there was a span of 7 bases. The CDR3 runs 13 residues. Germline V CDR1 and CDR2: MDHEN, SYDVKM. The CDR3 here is CASSLTGPYEQYF. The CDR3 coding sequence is TGTGCCAGCAGTTTAACGGGCCCCTACGAGCAGTACTTC.

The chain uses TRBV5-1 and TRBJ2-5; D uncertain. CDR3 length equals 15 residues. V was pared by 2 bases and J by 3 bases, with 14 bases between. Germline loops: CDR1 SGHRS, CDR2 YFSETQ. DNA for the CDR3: TGCGCCAGCAGCTTACTGGCAACGGGTGAAGAGACCCAGTACTTC. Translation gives CASSLLATGEETQYF.

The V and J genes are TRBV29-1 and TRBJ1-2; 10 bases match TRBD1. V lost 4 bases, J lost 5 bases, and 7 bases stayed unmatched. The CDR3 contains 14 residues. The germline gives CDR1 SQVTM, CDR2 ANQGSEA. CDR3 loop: CSVATGTGAYGYTF. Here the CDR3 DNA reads TGCAGCGTTGCGACCGGGACAGGGGCTTATGGCTACACCTTC.